This TCR beta chain originates from a study of blood T cell repertoires in COVID-19. Whole-study context: Acute-phase and convalescent COVID-19 samples originated in the United States, Italy and Spain. Sources were T cells, B-cell-depleted T cells, or PBMCs; the material itself was cDNA or gDNA.

Trimming removed 4 bases at V and 4 bases at J, with 14 bases between. Germline CDR1 reads SGDLS; CDR2 reads YYNGEE. The CDR3 spans 14 residues. Methods used by the authors: Amplification of reference gene primers was used by the study to estimate nucleated cell counts. Some clones are missing from TCRdb's copy, which holds only in-frame ones; the method was immunoSEQ multiplex PCR. That table supplies the V and J calls and clone size; D and trimming were determined from the DNA. The sample includes roughly 220,000 clones, around 83% of them seen just once. Sequenced sample: peripheral blood. J is TRBJ2-5 and V is TRBV9; D is possibly TRBD2 (7 bases). The sequence derives from a woman aged 35 to 49 who had recovered from COVID-19. CDR3 protein: CASSPPGGPETQYF. For the CDR3, the DNA is TGTGCCAGCAGCCCGCCGGGGGGCCCAGAGACCCAGTACTTC.